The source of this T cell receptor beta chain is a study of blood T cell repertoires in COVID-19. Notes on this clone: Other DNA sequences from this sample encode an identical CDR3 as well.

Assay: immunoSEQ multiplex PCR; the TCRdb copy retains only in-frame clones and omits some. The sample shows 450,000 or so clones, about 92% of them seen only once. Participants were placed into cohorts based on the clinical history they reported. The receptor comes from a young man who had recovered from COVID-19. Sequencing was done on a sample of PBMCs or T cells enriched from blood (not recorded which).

The CDR3 here is CASSVVGLGDGYTF. In nucleotides, the CDR3 is TGTGCCAGCAGCGTAGTAGGGCTCGGGGATGGCTACACCTTC. This chain uses TRBV9 with TRBJ1-2, with D hard to call. This CDR3 is 14 amino acids long. Per germline, CDR1 SGDLS and CDR2 YYNGEE. V was cut by 0 bases and J by 6 bases, with 12 bases left in between.